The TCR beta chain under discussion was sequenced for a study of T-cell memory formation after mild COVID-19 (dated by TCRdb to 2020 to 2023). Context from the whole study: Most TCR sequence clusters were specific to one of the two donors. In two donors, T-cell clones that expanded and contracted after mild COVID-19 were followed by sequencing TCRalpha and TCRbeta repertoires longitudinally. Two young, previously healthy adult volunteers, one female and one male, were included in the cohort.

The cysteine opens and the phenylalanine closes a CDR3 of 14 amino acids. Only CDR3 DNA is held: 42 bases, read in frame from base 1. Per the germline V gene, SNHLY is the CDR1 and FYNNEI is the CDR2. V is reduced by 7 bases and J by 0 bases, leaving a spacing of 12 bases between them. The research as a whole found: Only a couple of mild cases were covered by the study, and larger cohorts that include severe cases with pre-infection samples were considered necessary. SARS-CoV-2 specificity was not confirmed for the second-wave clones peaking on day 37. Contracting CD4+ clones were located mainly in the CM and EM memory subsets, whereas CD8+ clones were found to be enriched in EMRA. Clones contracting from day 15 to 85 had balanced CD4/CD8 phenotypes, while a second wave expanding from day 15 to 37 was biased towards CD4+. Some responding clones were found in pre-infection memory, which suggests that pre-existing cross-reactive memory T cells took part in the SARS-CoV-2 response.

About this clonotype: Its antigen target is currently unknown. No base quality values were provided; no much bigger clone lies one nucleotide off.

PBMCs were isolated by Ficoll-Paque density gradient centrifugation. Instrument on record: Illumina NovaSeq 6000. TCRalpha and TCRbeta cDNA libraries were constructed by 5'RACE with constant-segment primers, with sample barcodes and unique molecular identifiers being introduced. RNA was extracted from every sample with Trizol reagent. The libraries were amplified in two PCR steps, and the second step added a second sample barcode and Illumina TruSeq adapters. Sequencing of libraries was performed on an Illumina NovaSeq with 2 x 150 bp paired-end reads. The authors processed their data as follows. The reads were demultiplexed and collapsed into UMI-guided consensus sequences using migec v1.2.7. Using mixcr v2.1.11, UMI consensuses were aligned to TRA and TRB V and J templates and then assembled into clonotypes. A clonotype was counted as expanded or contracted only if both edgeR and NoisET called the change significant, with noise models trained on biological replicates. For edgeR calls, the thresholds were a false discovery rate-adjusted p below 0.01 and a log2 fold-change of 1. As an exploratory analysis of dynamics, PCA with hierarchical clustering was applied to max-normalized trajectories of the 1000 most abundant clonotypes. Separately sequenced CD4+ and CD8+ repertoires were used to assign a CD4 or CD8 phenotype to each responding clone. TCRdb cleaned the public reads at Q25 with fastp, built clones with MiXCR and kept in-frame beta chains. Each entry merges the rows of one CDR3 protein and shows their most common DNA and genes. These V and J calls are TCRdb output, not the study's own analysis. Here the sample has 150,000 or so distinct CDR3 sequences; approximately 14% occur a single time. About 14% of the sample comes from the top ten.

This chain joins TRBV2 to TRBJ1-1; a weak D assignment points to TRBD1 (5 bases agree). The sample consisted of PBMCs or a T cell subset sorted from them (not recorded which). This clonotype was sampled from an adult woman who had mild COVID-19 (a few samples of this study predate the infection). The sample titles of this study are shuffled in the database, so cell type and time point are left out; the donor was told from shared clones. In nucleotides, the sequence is TGTGCCAGCAACGCCCAGGGAGTGAACACTGAAGCTTTCTTT. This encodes CASNAQGVNTEAFF.